This is a list of T cell receptor beta chains from one sample in a study of T cells after yellow fever vaccination. TCRdb called the 5' RACE reads again in MiXCR, with one record for every CDR3 protein. The repertoire holds roughly 190,000 distinct CDR3 sequences, with 11% as singletons. This specimen was CD8+ T cells sorted from PBMCs, taken 15 days after the yellow fever booster vaccination. The source is a man between 18 and 35 years old who received the YFV17D yellow fever vaccine. Both conserved end residues are part of each CDR3. Each record gives: J gene, V gene, CDR3 length, CDR3 protein.

J: TRBJ2-7
V: TRBV24-1
length: 14
CDR3: CATSDPRQGHEQYF

J: TRBJ1-5
V: TRBV29-1
length: 11
CDR3: CSVGDSQPQHF

J: TRBJ2-6
V: TRBV6-5
length: 14
CDR3: CASSLGLGANVLTF

J: TRBJ2-2
V: TRBV11-2
length: 16
CDR3: CASSDHTRRSTGELFF

J: TRBJ2-7
V: TRBV3-1
length: 15
CDR3: CASSQDRLAGGEQYF

J: TRBJ2-1
V: TRBV7-9
length: 14
CDR3: CASSLGIEYNEQFF

J: TRBJ1-4
V: TRBV6-6
length: 14
CDR3: CASSYPGSDEKLFF

J: TRBJ1-1
V: TRBV7-9
length: 16
CDR3: CASSLGTPTPNTEAFF

J: TRBJ2-2
V: TRBV5-1
length: 11
CDR3: CASSSQGELFF

J: TRBJ1-6
V: TRBV6-5
length: 17
CDR3: CASSYTGTPRGNSPLHF